The 3 T cell receptor beta chains in this list originate from one sample, sequenced in a study of cytomegalovirus exposure and HLA in healthy donors. Both 60 Vbeta primers and 13 Jbeta primers went into the PCR. Here immunoSEQ multiplex PCR was the method, and the copy in TCRdb shows in-frame clones only, minus some. The sample has about 150,000 clones, roughly 78% seen once. Source material: PBMCs. Source of these receptors: a woman aged 40 to 49 in good health and CMV-seronegative.

This clone was seen only a few times. V and J are TRBV7-8 and TRBJ1-4, with 9 bases identical to TRBD1. The germline gives CDR1 SGHVS, CDR2 FQNEAQ. V shed 5 bases, J shed 2 bases, and the junction held 3 bases outside the gene matches. This CDR3 is built from 15 residues. The CDR3 sequence: CASSPDRGTNEKLFF. The CDR3 nucleotides are TGTGCCAGCAGCCCGGACAGGGGTACTAATGAAAAACTGTTTTTT.

The chain couples TRBV12-2 to TRBJ1-5. TRBV12-2 is a pseudogene segment. The CDR3 consists of 12 residues. The CDR3 nucleotides read TGTGCAAGTCGCTCCGGCAATCAGCCCCAGCATTTT. Protein: CASRSGNQPQHF.

This chain joins TRBV6-5 and TRBJ2-5, with D unresolved. The germline V gene has CDR1 MNHEY and CDR2 SVGAGI. The CDR3 is made up of 11 amino acids. Trimming left V 6 bases short and J 5 bases short, with 7 bases between. In nucleotides, the CDR3 is TGTGCCAGCAGCTTCGGGGAGACCCAGTACTTC. This codes for CASSFGETQYF.